This passage covers 31 T cell receptor beta chains from one sample sequenced in a study of T cells in localized non-small cell lung cancer. Sequencing used immunoSEQ multiplex PCR; TCRdb keeps in-frame clones, though not all of them. The sample has about 35,000 clones, less than 95% seen once. Sequenced here: peripheral blood mononuclear cells, sampled before any cancer treatment. These receptors were obtained from a female donor over 55 with stage II lung adenocarcinoma.

The CDR3 protein is CASSLVAEQFF. Here the CDR3 DNA reads TGTGCCAGCAGTTTGGTGGCTGAGCAGTTCTTC. This chain joins TRBV28 and TRBJ2-1, with D unresolved. The CDR3 contains 11 residues. The germline V gene has CDR1 MDHEN and CDR2 SYDVKM. The V end lost 3 bases, the J end lost 9 bases, and 6 bases lay between the germline ends.

The V gene is TRBV7-2, the J gene TRBJ1-3; 9 bases match TRBD1. The junction had 13 bases not matched to a gene; V was cut back by 1 base and J by 3 bases. The CDR3 is made up of 19 amino acids. The germline CDR1 and CDR2 sequences are SGHTA and FQGNSA. CDR3 region: CASSLGIQGALGGGNTIYF. CDR3 sequence (DNA): TGTGCCAGCAGCTTAGGCATACAGGGGGCGCTGGGTGGTGGAAACACCATATATTTT.

The chain links TRBV19 to TRBJ1-1; no clear D. V lost 5 bases and J lost 4, with 20 bases in between. CDR1 and CDR2 from the germline V gene are LNHDA and SQIVND (reference sequence). The CDR3 has 16 residues. The CDR3 region has the DNA TGTGCCAGTAGTCGAAACCGGGGAGGGTTAGGCACTGAAGCTTTCTTT. This codes for CASSRNRGGLGTEAFF. Full variable domain (rest looked up from reference TRBV19 and TRBJ1-1): DGGITQSPKYLFRKEGQNVTLSCEQNLNHDAMYWYRQDPGQGLRLIYYSQIVNDFQKGDIAEGYSVSREKKESFPLTVTSAQKNPTAFYLCASSRNRGGLGTEAFFGQGTRLTVV.

This rearrangement joins TRBV5-1 to TRBJ2-3; tentative D call: TRBD2 (6 bases). CDR1 and CDR2 from the germline V gene are SGHRS and YFSETQ. This CDR3 is 15 amino acids long. V was clipped by 4 bases and J by 0 bases, with 12 bases between them. CDR3 amino acids: CASSPTGLSTDTQYF. The CDR3 DNA follows: TGCGCCAGCAGCCCGACGGGACTCAGCACAGATACGCAGTATTTT. The full variable domain, in which reference TRBV5-1 and TRBJ2-3 provide the parts outside the CDR3, is KAGVTQTPRYLIKTRGQQVTLSCSPISGHRSVSWYQQTPGQGLQFLFEYFSETQRNKGNFPGRFSGRQFSNSRSEMNVSTLELGDSALYLCASSPTGLSTDTQYFGPGTRLTVL.

The chain joins TRBV4-3 to TRBJ1-1, with D unresolved. The V end lost 0 bases, the J end lost 4 bases, and 12 bases lay between the germline ends. The CDR3 consists of 15 residues. Germline loops: CDR1 LGHNA, CDR2 YSLEER. Written as DNA, the CDR3 is TGCGCCAGCAGCCAAGATTCCGGCCAACTCACTGAAGCTTTCTTT. Protein: CASSQDSGQLTEAFF.

The rearrangement uses TRBV25-1 and TRBJ2-3; the D call may be TRBD1 or TRBD2 (5 bases each). CDR1 and CDR2 from the germline V gene are MGHDK and SYGVNS. Trimming removed 4 bases at V and 2 bases at J, with 13 bases between. This CDR3 spans 15 amino acids. CDR3 coding DNA: TGTGCCAGCAGTGCCGGGGCTTTACTCACAGATACGCAGTATTTT. This gives the protein CASSAGALLTDTQYF. Combining the CDR3 with reference TRBV25-1 and TRBJ2-3 gives the whole variable domain EADIYQTPRYLVIGTGKKITLECSQTMGHDKMYWYQQDPGMELHLIHYSYGVNSTEKGDLSSESTVSRIRTEHFPLTLESARPSHTSQYLCASSAGALLTDTQYFGPGTRLTVL.

The chain links TRBV6-5 to TRBJ1-2, with D perhaps matching TRBD1 (5 bases). Germline values: CDR1 MNHEY, CDR2 SVGAGI. The CDR3 covers 15 residues. Trimming shortened V by 0 bases and J by 2 bases, and 10 bases separated the two germline ends. The chain's CDR3 is CASSYSTGENYGYTF. In DNA form, the CDR3 reads TGTGCCAGCAGTTACTCGACGGGGGAGAACTATGGCTACACCTTC.

The J gene is TRBJ2-1, the V gene TRBV10-3; 8 bases match TRBD2. The germline CDR1 and CDR2 sequences are ENHRY and SYGVKD. There are 13 residues in the CDR3. V lost 10 bases and J lost 9; bases outside the gene matches: 11. The CDR3 region has the DNA TGTGCCACCCGGGGTAGCGGGAAAGGTGAGCAGTTCTTC. Its translation is CATRGSGKGEQFF.

This chain links TRBV30 with TRBJ1-5, with D unclear. Germline values: CDR1 GTSNPN, CDR2 SVGIG (reference sequence). The CDR3 loop spans 16 amino acids. V lost 0 bases and J lost 8, with 20 bases in between. The CDR3: CAWSVTGVGSGKPQHF. The DNA for the CDR3 is TGTGCCTGGAGTGTAACGGGAGTAGGATCGGGAAAGCCCCAGCATTTT.

This rearrangement joins TRBV14 to TRBJ1-3, with D maybe TRBD1 (5 bases). CDR1 and CDR2 (germline): SGHDN, FVKESK. The V end was cut by 0 bases, the J end by 2 bases, with 14 bases between. The CDR3 covers 17 residues. CDR3 loop: CASSQELWVGAGNTIYF. The CDR3 bases are TGTGCCAGCAGCCAAGAACTATGGGTAGGGGCTGGAAACACCATATATTTT.

The rearrangement uses TRBV9 and TRBJ2-2; a weak D match, TRBD1 (6 bases). CDR3 length equals 17 residues. Germline loops: CDR1 SGDLS, CDR2 YYNGEE. V gave up 4 bases and J gave up 0 bases, with 16 bases separating them. As DNA, the CDR3 is TGTGCCAGCAGCTCACCCCGTGGGGGCTCGAACACCGGGGAGCTGTTTTTT. Amino acid sequence: CASSSPRGGSNTGELFF.

In DNA form, the CDR3 reads TGCGCCAGCAGCCCTCAGCCACAGGGAGGTGACGAAAAACTGTTTTTT. Encoded protein: CASSPQPQGGDEKLFF. V usage is TRBV5-1 and J usage is TRBJ1-4; tentatively, D is TRBD1 (6 bases). The CDR3 has 16 residues. In germline, CDR1 is SGHRS, CDR2 YFSETQ. V lost 4 bases and J lost 8, with 21 bases in between.

This rearrangement joins TRBV5-6 to TRBJ1-1; tentative D call: TRBD1 (5 bases). The CDR3 runs to 15 residues. Trimming took off 4 bases at V and 1 base at J, with 14 bases between the two ends. Germline loops: CDR1 SGHDT, CDR2 YYEEEE. This CDR3 is CASSRIQGPNTEAFF. The CDR3 DNA follows: TGTGCCAGCAGCCGGATCCAGGGTCCGAACACTGAAGCTTTCTTT.

The chain couples TRBV6-1 to TRBJ1-2, with 7 bases lining up with TRBD1. V lost 5 bases to trimming and J lost 3 bases; unmatched junction nucleotides: 3. Germline CDR1 is MNHNS and CDR2 is SASEGT. The CDR3 length is 13 residues. The CDR3 protein is CASSFGQDYGYTF. The CDR3 nucleotides read TGTGCCAGCAGTTTTGGACAGGACTATGGCTACACCTTC.

V usage is TRBV4-3 and J usage is TRBJ2-1, with D perhaps matching TRBD1 (5 bases). Germline loops: CDR1 LGHNA, CDR2 YSLEER. V gave up 2 bases and J gave up 5 bases, with 16 bases separating them. The CDR3 is made up of 16 amino acids. CDR3 in amino acids: CASSQRTLGGDNEQFF. CDR3 sequence (DNA): TGCGCCAGCAGCCAACGGACATTAGGCGGCGACAATGAGCAGTTCTTC.

The chain has TRBV5-1 and TRBJ1-1; tentative D call: TRBD1 (5 bases). Germline CDR1 and CDR2: SGHRS and YFSETQ. Trimming stripped 0 bases from V and 4 bases from J, with 13 bases between. CDR3 size: 15 residues. DNA of the CDR3: TGCGCCAGCAGCTTGGGAGGTAGGGGAGGCACTGAAGCTTTCTTT. Protein: CASSLGGRGGTEAFF.

V gene TRBV28 combines with J gene TRBJ1-1; no reliable D call. The CDR3 spans 15 residues. The germline V and J ends were trimmed by 5 bases and 1 base, with 14 bases remaining between them. CDR1 MDHEN and CDR2 SYDVKM come from the germline V gene. CDR3 protein: CASSDPPPGNTEAFF. CDR3 in DNA: TGTGCCAGCAGTGATCCCCCCCCGGGGAACACTGAAGCTTTCTTT. Using reference TRBV28 and TRBJ1-1 for the parts outside the CDR3, the full variable domain is DVKVTQSSRYLVKRTGEKVFLECVQDMDHENMFWYRQDPGLGLRLIYFSYDVKMKEKGDIPEGYSVSREKKERFSLILESASTNQTSMYLCASSDPPPGNTEAFFGQGTRLTVV.

This clone has just one count. CDR3 sequence (DNA): TGTGCCAGCAGCCAGGCCTTCGTCAATGAGCAGTTCTTC. This translates into CASSQAFVNEQFF. J is TRBJ2-1 and V is TRBV4-2; D is uncertain. The CDR3 totals 13 residues. Per germline, CDR1 LGHNA and CDR2 YNFKEQ. V dropped 3 bases and J dropped 6 bases, with 9 bases sitting between them.

The chain carries TRBV27 and TRBJ1-5; 7 bases match TRBD1. J gave up 5 bases and V 6 bases, and 7 bases lay outside the gene matches. Germline assignment: CDR1 MNHEY and CDR2 SMNVEV (reference sequence). The CDR3 runs 14 residues. This CDR3 is CASSPEQGYQPQHF. DNA of the CDR3: TGTGCCAGCAGCCCCGAACAGGGGTATCAGCCCCAGCATTTT.

This clone showed up just once. This rearrangement joins TRBV4-2 to TRBJ2-5, with 8 positions matching TRBD2. Trimming at V came to 4 bases and at J to 5 bases, leaving 15 bases not matched to a gene. The CDR3 loop spans 17 amino acids. Germline CDR1 reads LGHNA; CDR2 reads YNFKEQ. CDR3 loop: CASSLTIVGLAGETQYF. CDR3 DNA: TGTGCCAGCAGCCTCACTATTGTAGGACTAGCAGGGGAGACCCAGTACTTC.

The J gene is TRBJ1-1, the V gene TRBV6-1; D gene uncertain. V lost 3 bases and J 5 bases, leaving 10 bases between the germline ends. The CDR3 is 13 amino acids. Germline values: CDR1 MNHNS, CDR2 SASEGT. This chain's CDR3 is CASSETRETEAFF. The CDR3 nucleotides are TGTGCCAGCAGTGAGACGAGGGAGACTGAAGCTTTCTTT.

The V and J genes are TRBV19 and TRBJ1-1; D call uncertain. CDR3 length: 13 amino acids. CDR1 LNHDA and CDR2 SQIVND come from the germline V gene (reference sequence). V lost 3 bases and J lost 1, with 6 bases in between. The CDR3 here is CASSMGGNTEAFF. DNA of the CDR3: TGTGCCAGTAGTATGGGCGGGAACACTGAAGCTTTCTTT.

The CDR3 DNA is TGTGCCAGCAGCCTTTTAGTTGGGGGGGCGAGCACAGATACGCAGTATTTT. It specifies CASSLLVGGASTDTQYF. The chain links TRBV5-4 to TRBJ2-3; D may be TRBD2 (7 bases). Germline lookup yields CDR1 SGHNT and CDR2 YYREEE (reference sequence). V was shortened by 4 bases and J by 0 bases, with 18 bases between the two germline ends. The CDR3 is 17 amino acids.

The rearrangement joins TRBV11-2 to TRBJ1-1; unclear D gene. The CDR3 spans 17 residues. The V and J ends lost 4 bases and 1 base respectively, with 19 bases between them. CDR1 SGHAT and CDR2 FQNNGV come from the germline V gene. CDR3 coding DNA: TGTGCCAGCAGCTCCCCCCCCGCACGAGGTCGGAACACTGAAGCTTTCTTT. It yields the protein CASSSPPARGRNTEAFF. The variable domain in full, completed from reference TRBV11-2 and TRBJ1-1, reads EAGVAQSPRYKIIEKRQSVAFWCNPISGHATLYWYQQILGQGPKLLIQFQNNGVVDDSQLPKDRFSAERLKGVDSTLKIQPAKLEDSAVYLCASSSPPARGRNTEAFFGQGTRLTVV.

The genes are TRBV9 and TRBJ2-2, with D maybe TRBD1 (5 bases). Trimming took off 4 bases at V and 0 bases at J, with 16 bases between the two ends. CDR1 is SGDLS, CDR2 YYNGEE, per germline. This CDR3 has 17 residues. This CDR3 reads CASSYSRGGSNTGELFF. The CDR3 region has the DNA TGTGCCAGCAGCTATTCTAGGGGCGGATCGAACACCGGGGAGCTGTTTTTT.

The chain joins TRBV5-4 to TRBJ1-1, with TRBD1 matching over 9 bases. The trim removed 4 bases at V and 5 bases at J, leaving 9 bases unmatched. The CDR3 covers 15 residues. Per germline, CDR1 SGHNT and CDR2 YYREEE (reference sequence). CDR3 bases: TGTGCCAGCAGCACGGGACAGGGTTTGAGGACTGAAGCTTTCTTT. The encoded protein is CASSTGQGLRTEAFF.

The chain couples TRBV5-1 to TRBJ1-1; TRBD1 is a possible D gene (6 bases). Germline V gene data show CDR1 as SGHRS and CDR2 as YFSETQ. The CDR3 sequence is 15 residues long. The V gene lost 6 bases and the J gene lost 0 bases, with 15 bases spanning the gap. Here the CDR3 reads CASIPEGVMNTEAFF. The CDR3 DNA reads as TGCGCCAGCATCCCAGAGGGGGTTATGAACACTGAAGCTTTCTTT.

The chain uses TRBV10-3 and TRBJ1-3; D is ambiguous. The V end was cut by 0 bases, the J end by 2 bases, with 5 bases between. The CDR3 is made up of 14 amino acids. Germline V CDR1 and CDR2: ENHRY, SYGVKD. CDR3 in amino acids: CAISESGTGNTIYF. The CDR3 nucleotides are TGTGCCATCAGTGAGTCGGGGACTGGAAACACCATATATTTT.

V usage is TRBV7-9 and J usage is TRBJ2-1; D remains unclear. Looked up from germline, CDR1 is SEHNR and CDR2 is FQNEAQ (reference sequence). Trimming stripped 5 bases from V and 4 bases from J, with 9 bases between. The CDR3 is 13 amino acids. The CDR3 bases are TGTGCCAGCAGCCCCCGACTGTACAATGAGCAGTTCTTC. As protein: CASSPRLYNEQFF.

The rearrangement uses TRBV5-1 and TRBJ2-7, with 9 bases fitting TRBD2. CDR3 length: 15 amino acids. In germline, CDR1 is SGHRS, CDR2 YFSETQ. Germline trimming cut 0 bases from V and 3 bases from J; bases unmatched to any gene: 4. The CDR3 spells CASSLVLAGGYEQYF. Written as DNA, the CDR3 is TGCGCCAGCAGCTTGGTACTAGCGGGTGGCTACGAGCAGTACTTC.

This chain uses TRBV28 with TRBJ2-1, with D perhaps matching TRBD2 (6 bases). The CDR3 runs to 14 residues. The V and J ends lost 1 base and 9 bases respectively, with 13 bases between them. From germline, CDR1 is MDHEN and CDR2 SYDVKM. CDR3 sequence reads: CASSLYGRRGEQFF. Written as DNA, the CDR3 is TGTGCCAGCAGTTTATACGGGAGACGGGGTGAGCAGTTCTTC.